These 31 T cell receptor beta chains originate from one sample sequenced in a study of OX40 agonist ivuxolimab in advanced cancers. Profiled with immunoSEQ multiplex PCR; TCRdb holds only in-frame clones, not every one. The data show 50,000 to 60,000 clones, approximately 89% seen once. The material was CD4+ or CD8+ T cells sorted from blood, obtained in a trial of the OX40 agonist ivuxolimab. These receptors originate from an adult with an advanced solid tumor such as melanoma, head and neck, liver or kidney cancer.

The chain joins TRBV7-9 to TRBJ1-1, with a tentative D call TRBD1 (6 bases). Between the trimmed V and J ends, which lost 5 bases and 1 base, there was a span of 14 bases. Germline V gives CDR1 SEHNR, CDR2 FQNEAQ (reference sequence). This CDR3 is 15 amino acids long. DNA of the CDR3: TGTGCCAGCAGCCCCGTGGGACACCAGAACACTGAAGCTTTCTTT. It translates to CASSPVGHQNTEAFF.

This chain links TRBV19 with TRBJ1-2; D is ambiguous. The length of the CDR3 is 16 residues. Trimming shortened V by 7 bases and J by 4 bases, and 22 bases separated the two germline ends. Germline CDR1 LNHDA, CDR2 SQIVND (reference sequence). CDR3 bases: TGTGCCAGTATGGGGAGAACGGGCATTCTCGGCTATGGCTACACCTTC. Translation gives CASMGRTGILGYGYTF.

The rearrangement uses TRBV27 and TRBJ2-7; D possibly matches TRBD1 or TRBD2 (5 bases each). CDR3 length equals 14 residues. V lost 3 bases to trimming and J lost 3 bases, with 12 bases between them. CDR1 is MNHEY and CDR2 is SMNVEV in the germline V gene (reference sequence). The DNA for the CDR3 is TGTGCCAGCAGTTTGGGGACGAACGACTACGAGCAGTACTTC. Amino acid sequence: CASSLGTNDYEQYF.

The rearrangement uses TRBV7-8 and TRBJ2-1, with D perhaps given as TRBD1 or TRBD2 (6 bases each). Germline loops: CDR1 SGHVS, CDR2 FQNEAQ. This CDR3 contains 15 residues. V lost 2 bases and J 9 bases, leaving 17 bases between the germline ends. The CDR3 nucleotides are TGTGCCAGCAGCTTATTGAGGGGGGTATCCCCTGAGCAGTTCTTC. Protein: CASSLLRGVSPEQFF.

This clone occurred once. The V gene is TRBV25-1, the J gene TRBJ1-2, with D possibly TRBD1 on 5 matching bases. Germline CDR1 reads MGHDK; CDR2 reads SYGVNS. V shed 4 bases and J shed 5 bases, with 17 bases lying between them. CDR3 size: 15 residues. CDR3 protein: CASSAHIGDLYGYTF. The CDR3 region has the DNA TGTGCCAGCAGTGCCCACATAGGGGATCTATATGGCTACACCTTC.

J is TRBJ2-7 and V is TRBV5-1; no clear D. The CDR3 is 14 amino acids. Between the trimmed V and J ends, which lost 3 bases and 2 bases, there was a span of 12 bases. Germline CDR1 reads SGHRS; CDR2 reads YFSETQ. CDR3 loop: CASSSSTGPYEQYF. In DNA, the CDR3 is TGCGCCAGCAGCTCGTCTACCGGCCCCTACGAGCAGTACTTC.

V and J are TRBV5-4 and TRBJ1-1; maybe TRBD1 (5 bases). V was pared by 0 bases and J by 5 bases, with 26 bases between. This CDR3 comprises 19 residues. Germline V gives CDR1 SGHNT, CDR2 YYREEE (reference sequence). The DNA of the CDR3 is TGTGCCAGCAGCTTGGATTTAACAGGCGGGACTGGAGTTGGTACTGAAGCTTTCTTT. It specifies CASSLDLTGGTGVGTEAFF.

This rearrangement joins TRBV6-1 to TRBJ2-2; the D gene is possibly TRBD1 (6 bases). V lost 3 bases to trimming and J lost 3 bases, with 8 bases between them. Germline CDR1 reads MNHNS; CDR2 reads SASEGT. The CDR3 is 14 amino acids. The CDR3 bases are TGTGCCAGCAGTGAGGGACAATACACCGGGGAGCTGTTTTTT. Protein sequence: CASSEGQYTGELFF.

The genes are TRBV2 and TRBJ2-3; TRBD2 aligns across 10 bases. V lost 8 bases and J lost 0; bases outside the gene matches: 8. Germline assignment: CDR1 SNHLY and CDR2 FYNNEI. CDR3 length equals 16 residues. CDR3 bases: TGTGCCAGCTTATTCCCACTAGCGGGGAGCACAGATACGCAGTATTTT. As protein: CASLFPLAGSTDTQYF.

The chain joins TRBV19 to TRBJ2-1, with D hard to call. Trimming removed 2 bases at V and 2 bases at J, with 4 bases between. There are 13 residues in the CDR3. The germline V gene encodes CDR1 LNHDA and CDR2 SQIVND (reference sequence). Here the CDR3 reads CASSIMAYNEQFF. In DNA, the CDR3 is TGTGCCAGTAGTATAATGGCCTACAATGAGCAGTTCTTC.

V is TRBV11-2 and J is TRBJ2-7; tentative D call: TRBD2 (6 bases). Looked up from germline, CDR1 is SGHAT and CDR2 is FQNNGV. V lost 2 bases to trimming and J lost 4 bases, with 12 bases between them. This CDR3 comprises 14 residues. The CDR3: CASSLNLGGYEQYV. CDR3 in DNA: TGTGCCAGCAGCTTAAATCTCGGGGGTTACGAGCAGTACGTC.

The chain couples TRBV5-1 to TRBJ2-3; D may correspond to TRBD1 or TRBD2 (5 bases each). The germline V gene encodes CDR1 SGHRS and CDR2 YFSETQ. The CDR3 consists of 14 residues. V lost 2 bases and J 2 bases, leaving 9 bases between the germline ends. CDR3 DNA: TGCGCCAGCAGCTTAGGGACCAACACAGATACGCAGTATTTT. Protein sequence: CASSLGTNTDTQYF.

The genes are TRBV7-9 and TRBJ2-1, with 7 bases aligning to TRBD1. The CDR3 covers 16 residues. V shed 0 bases, J shed 7 bases, and the junction held 9 bases outside the gene matches. Germline V gives CDR1 SEHNR, CDR2 FQNEAQ (reference sequence). CDR3 region: CASSLALTGLGNEQFF. DNA of the CDR3: TGTGCCAGCAGCTTAGCACTGACAGGGTTAGGGAATGAGCAGTTCTTC.

As for this clone: Other DNA sequences in the sample encode the same CDR3. The chain carries TRBV29-1 and TRBJ1-2, with D unclear. Germline CDR1 SQVTM, CDR2 ANQGSEA. Trimming pared 2 bases from V and 4 bases from J, leaving 2 bases between. The CDR3 covers 10 residues. The CDR3 region has the DNA TGCAGCGTTGAAACCTATGGCTACACCTTC. Translated, it gives CSVETYGYTF.

This chain uses TRBV27 with TRBJ2-2; possible D gene TRBD2, 6 bases. Germline V gene data show CDR1 as MNHEY and CDR2 as SMNVEV (reference sequence). There are 13 residues in the CDR3. CDR3 DNA sequence: TGTGCTTGCTCGGGCGGGGTGGTTGGAGAGCTGTTTTTT. Its translation is CACSGGVVGELFF.

The chain employs TRBV4-1 and TRBJ2-1; the D gene is possibly TRBD2 (5 bases). V was cut by 4 bases and J by 1 base, with 20 bases left in between. Germline CDR1 is MGHRA and CDR2 is YSYEKL. The CDR3 extends over 18 amino acids. This CDR3 reads CASSRLFPLSGSYNEQFF. The CDR3 DNA reads as TGCGCCAGCAGCCGCCTTTTCCCCCTAAGCGGATCCTACAATGAGCAGTTCTTC.

The V call is TRBV5-1, the J call TRBJ1-1, with 10 bases fitting TRBD1. The germline V gene has CDR1 SGHRS and CDR2 YFSETQ. With V trimmed by 3 bases and J by 4 bases, 0 bases remained unmatched. The CDR3 loop spans 13 amino acids. The CDR3 region is CASSWTGGTEAFF. The DNA of the CDR3 is TGCGCCAGCAGCTGGACAGGGGGCACTGAAGCTTTCTTT.

This sequence joins TRBV7-2 and TRBJ1-2; TRBD1 agrees at 7 bases. J was trimmed by 2 bases and V by 3 bases; bases with no gene match: 3. There are 14 residues in the CDR3. Per the germline V gene, CDR1 is SGHTA and CDR2 is FQGNSA. The CDR3 nucleotides are TGTGCCAGCAGCTTGACAGGGTGGAACTATGGCTACACCTTC. Its protein product is CASSLTGWNYGYTF.

The rearrangement links TRBV9 to TRBJ2-1; D possibly uses TRBD1 or TRBD2 (5 bases each). This CDR3 is 17 amino acids long. V was pared by 4 bases and J by 0 bases, with 17 bases between. The germline CDR1 and CDR2 sequences are SGDLS and YYNGEE. CDR3 nucleotide sequence: TGTGCCAGCAGCACCTCCCCGGGGACCCTCTCCTACAATGAGCAGTTCTTC. It is translated as CASSTSPGTLSYNEQFF.

This clone was seen once. Distinct nucleotide sequences in the sample also encode this CDR3. This chain links TRBV6-1 with TRBJ2-7; the D gene is possibly TRBD1 (5 bases). V dropped 6 bases and J dropped 6 bases, with 9 bases sitting between them. The length of the CDR3 is 11 residues. Germline loops: CDR1 MNHNS, CDR2 SASEGT. In DNA, the CDR3 is TGTGCCAGCAGCCAGGGCGGCGAGCAGTACGTC. Translating it yields CASSQGGEQYV.

This chain connects TRBV27 to TRBJ2-7; D may correspond to TRBD1 or TRBD2 (5 bases each). The V gene lost 4 bases and the J gene lost 1 base, with 8 bases spanning the gap. CDR3 size: 13 residues. CDR1 and CDR2 (germline): MNHEY, SMNVEV (reference sequence). CDR3 in amino acids: CASSYGASYEQYF. DNA for the CDR3: TGTGCCAGCAGTTACGGGGCTTCCTACGAGCAGTACTTC.

The chain is built from TRBV20-1 and TRBJ1-2; D gene uncertain. The CDR3 runs to 10 residues. The V end lost 5 bases, the J end lost 6 bases, and 7 bases lay between the germline ends. Germline V lookup: CDR1 DFQATT, CDR2 SNEGSKA (reference sequence). CDR3 DNA sequence: TGCAGTGCTGTGGAGAATGGCTACACCTTC. Protein product: CSAVENGYTF.

The rearrangement links TRBV11-2 to TRBJ2-7; D call uncertain. CDR3 length: 11 amino acids. Trimming took off 1 base at V and 6 bases at J, with 4 bases between the two ends. Germline-derived CDR1 and CDR2 are SGHAT and FQNNGV. In nucleotides, the CDR3 is TGTGCCAGCAGCTTAGGTCTCGAGCAGTACGTC. This translates into CASSLGLEQYV.

The V gene is TRBV7-6, the J gene TRBJ2-7; 12 positions match TRBD2. The CDR3 loop spans 15 amino acids. From germline, CDR1 is SGHVS and CDR2 FNYEAQ. Germline trimming cut 5 bases from V and 7 bases from J; bases unmatched to any gene: 9. The CDR3 region is CASSHLAGGPIEQYF. CDR3 in DNA: TGTGCCAGCAGCCATCTAGCGGGAGGGCCCATTGAGCAGTACTTC.

The gene calls are TRBV27 and TRBJ1-2; tentative D call: TRBD1 (6 bases). Trimming shortened V by 8 bases and J by 8 bases, and 21 bases separated the two germline ends. The germline V gene encodes CDR1 MNHEY and CDR2 SMNVEV (reference sequence). This CDR3 spans 14 amino acids. The CDR3 nucleotides read TGTGCCAGCGAACAGGGTGTGCTACTGGGCGGCTACACCTTC. It yields the protein CASEQGVLLGGYTF.

The chain uses TRBV7-9 and TRBJ1-2; D remains unclear. Germline CDR1 is SEHNR and CDR2 is FQNEAQ (reference sequence). V lost 10 bases and J 8 bases, leaving 14 bases between the germline ends. The CDR3 spans 11 residues. CDR3 sequence reads: CAIPSGMGYTF. The CDR3 coding sequence is TGTGCCATCCCCTCCGGGATGGGCTACACCTTC.

This chain connects TRBV7-8 to TRBJ1-5, with D tentatively TRBD1 (6 bases). V shed 6 bases and J shed 7 bases, with 22 bases lying between them. There are 16 residues in the CDR3. Germline CDR1 is SGHVS and CDR2 is FQNEAQ. CDR3 nucleotides: TGTGCCAGCAGTTCGGAATTCGGGGGCCTCGGGCAGCCCCAGCATTTT. Protein: CASSSEFGGLGQPQHF.

The chain uses TRBV7-9 and TRBJ2-1, with a weak D call TRBD1 (5 bases). Germline CDR1 reads SEHNR; CDR2 reads FQNEAQ (reference sequence). The CDR3 has 13 amino acids. V gave up 5 bases and J gave up 8 bases, with 13 bases separating them. The CDR3, as DNA: TGTGCCAGCAGCCAGCCAGGGTTACATGAGCAGTTCTTC. Translation: CASSQPGLHEQFF.

This clone has just a few counts. The V and J genes are TRBV5-5 and TRBJ1-2; 7 bases align to TRBD1. Unmatched junction bases numbered 7, after V lost 0 bases and J lost 5 bases. The CDR3 has 15 amino acids. Germline CDR1 is SGHKS and CDR2 is YYEKEE (reference sequence). CDR3 bases: TGTGCCAGCAGCTTGGGGCAGGGGGGCTGGTATGGCTACACCTTC. This sequence encodes CASSLGQGGWYGYTF.

CDR3: CASSLAGVLGYTF. In DNA, the CDR3 is TGCGCCAGCAGCTTGGCCGGGGTTCTTGGCTACACCTTC. The genes are TRBV5-1 and TRBJ1-2; D not resolved. The ends were cut back, 0 bases at V and 7 bases at J, with 10 bases in the middle. The CDR3 runs to 13 residues. Germline V gives CDR1 SGHRS, CDR2 YFSETQ.

V is TRBV7-9 and J is TRBJ2-5, with D hard to call. V lost 6 bases and J lost 5, with 10 bases in between. Germline V gene sequence: CDR1 SEHNR, CDR2 FQNEAQ (reference sequence). The CDR3 is 12 amino acids. CDR3 in DNA: TGTGCCAGCAGGGGTTTCGCGGAGACCCAGTACTTC. Its translation: CASRGFAETQYF.